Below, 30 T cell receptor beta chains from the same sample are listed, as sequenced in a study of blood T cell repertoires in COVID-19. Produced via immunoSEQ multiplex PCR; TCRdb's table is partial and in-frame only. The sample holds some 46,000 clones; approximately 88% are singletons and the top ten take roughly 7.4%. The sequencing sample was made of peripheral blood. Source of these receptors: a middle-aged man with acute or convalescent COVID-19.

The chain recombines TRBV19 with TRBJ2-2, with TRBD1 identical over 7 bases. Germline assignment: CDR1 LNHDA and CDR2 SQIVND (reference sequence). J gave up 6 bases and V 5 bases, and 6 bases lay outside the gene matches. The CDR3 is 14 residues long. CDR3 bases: TGTGCCAGTAGTCTTGACAGGGTCCCCGGGGAGCTGTTTTTT. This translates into CASSLDRVPGELFF. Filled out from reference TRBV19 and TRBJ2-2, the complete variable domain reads DGGITQSPKYLFRKEGQNVTLSCEQNLNHDAMYWYRQDPGQGLRLIYYSQIVNDFQKGDIAEGYSVSREKKESFPLTVTSAQKNPTAFYLCASSLDRVPGELFFGEGSRLTVL.

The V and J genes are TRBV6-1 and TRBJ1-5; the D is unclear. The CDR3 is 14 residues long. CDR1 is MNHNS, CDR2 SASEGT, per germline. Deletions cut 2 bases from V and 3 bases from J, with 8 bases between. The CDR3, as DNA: TGTGCCAGCAGTGAACGTCAGGTCAATCAGCCCCAGCATTTT. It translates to CASSERQVNQPQHF.

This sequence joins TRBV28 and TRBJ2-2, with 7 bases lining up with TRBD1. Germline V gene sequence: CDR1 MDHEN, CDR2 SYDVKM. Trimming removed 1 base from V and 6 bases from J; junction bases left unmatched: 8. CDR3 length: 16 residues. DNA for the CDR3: TGTGCCAGCAGTTTATACAGGGGTGAGGTACCCGGGGAGCTGTTTTTT. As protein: CASSLYRGEVPGELFF. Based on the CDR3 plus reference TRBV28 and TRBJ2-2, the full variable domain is DVKVTQSSRYLVKRTGEKVFLECVQDMDHENMFWYRQDPGLGLRLIYFSYDVKMKEKGDIPEGYSVSREKKERFSLILESASTNQTSMYLCASSLYRGEVPGELFFGEGSRLTVL.

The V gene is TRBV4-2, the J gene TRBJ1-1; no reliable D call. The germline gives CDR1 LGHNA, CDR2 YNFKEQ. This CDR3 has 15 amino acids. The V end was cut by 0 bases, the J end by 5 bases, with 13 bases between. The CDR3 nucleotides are TGTGCCAGCAGCCAAGAGGAGGCGGCATGGACTGAAGCTTTCTTT. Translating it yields CASSQEEAAWTEAFF.

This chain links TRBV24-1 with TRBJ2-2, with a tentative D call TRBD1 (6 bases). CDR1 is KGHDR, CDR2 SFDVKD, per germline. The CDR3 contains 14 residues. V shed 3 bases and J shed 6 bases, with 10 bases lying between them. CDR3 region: CATSDPRGAGELFF. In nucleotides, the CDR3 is TGTGCCACCAGTGATCCCAGGGGCGCCGGGGAGCTGTTTTTT.

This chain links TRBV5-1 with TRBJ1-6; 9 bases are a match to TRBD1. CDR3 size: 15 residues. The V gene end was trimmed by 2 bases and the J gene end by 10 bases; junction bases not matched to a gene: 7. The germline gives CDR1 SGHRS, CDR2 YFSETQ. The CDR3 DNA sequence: TGCGCCAGCAGCTTACAGGGGGCGACGCCCTCACCCCTCCACTTT. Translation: CASSLQGATPSPLHF.

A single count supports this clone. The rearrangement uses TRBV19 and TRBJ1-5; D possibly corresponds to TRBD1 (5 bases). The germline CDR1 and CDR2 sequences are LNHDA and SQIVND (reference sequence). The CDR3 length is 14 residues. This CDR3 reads CAAGQSISNQPQHF. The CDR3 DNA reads TGTGCGGCGGGGCAGTCGATCAGCAATCAGCCCCAGCATTTT.

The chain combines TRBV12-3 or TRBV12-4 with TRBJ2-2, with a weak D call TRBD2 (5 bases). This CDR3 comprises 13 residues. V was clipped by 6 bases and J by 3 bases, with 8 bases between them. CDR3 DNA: TGTGCCAGCAGCTCGGGATACACCGGGGAGCTGTTTTTT. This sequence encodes CASSSGYTGELFF.

CDR3: CASSLTSGSLNEQFF. The CDR3 DNA reads as TGTGCCAGCAGCCTGACTAGCGGGAGTTTGAATGAGCAGTTCTTC. This sequence joins TRBV13 and TRBJ2-1; TRBD2 aligns across 12 bases. The CDR3 consists of 15 residues. The junction had 6 bases not matched to a gene; V was cut back by 5 bases and J by 7 bases. The germline V gene has CDR1 PRHDT and CDR2 FYEKMQ (reference sequence).

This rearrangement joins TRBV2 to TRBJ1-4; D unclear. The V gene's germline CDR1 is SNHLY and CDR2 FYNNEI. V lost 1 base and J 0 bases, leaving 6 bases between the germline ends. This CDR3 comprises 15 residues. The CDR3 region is CASSEDISTNEKLFF. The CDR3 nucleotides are TGTGCCAGCAGTGAAGACATTTCAACTAATGAAAAACTGTTTTTT.

The CDR3 is CASSTGGPYEQYF. In nucleotides, the CDR3 is TGTGCCAGCTCAACGGGAGGCCCCTACGAGCAGTACTTC. The chain carries TRBV18 and TRBJ2-7; TRBD2 matches 7 bases. V was clipped by 5 bases and J by 2 bases; unmatched bases: 3. Germline CDR1 reads KGHSH; CDR2 reads LQKENI. The CDR3 has 13 residues.

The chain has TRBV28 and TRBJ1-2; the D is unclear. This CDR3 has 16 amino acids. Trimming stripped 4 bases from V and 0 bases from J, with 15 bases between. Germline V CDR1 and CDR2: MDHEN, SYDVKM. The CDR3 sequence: CASSSPPGTANYGYTF. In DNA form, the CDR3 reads TGTGCCAGCAGTTCCCCCCCCGGTACGGCTAACTATGGCTACACCTTC.

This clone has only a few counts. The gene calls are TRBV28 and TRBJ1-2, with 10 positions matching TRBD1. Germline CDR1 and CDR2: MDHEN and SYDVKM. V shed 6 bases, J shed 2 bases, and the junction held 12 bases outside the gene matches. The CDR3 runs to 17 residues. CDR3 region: CASSSVRGTGVNYGYTF. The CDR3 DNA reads TGTGCCAGCAGCTCAGTGAGAGGGACAGGGGTCAACTATGGCTACACCTTC.

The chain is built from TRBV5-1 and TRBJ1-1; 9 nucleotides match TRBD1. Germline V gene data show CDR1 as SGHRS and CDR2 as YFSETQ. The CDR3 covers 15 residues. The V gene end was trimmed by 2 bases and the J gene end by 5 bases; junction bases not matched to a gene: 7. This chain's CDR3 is CASSFSTGGSTEAFF. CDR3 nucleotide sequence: TGCGCCAGCAGCTTTTCGACAGGGGGAAGTACTGAAGCTTTCTTT.

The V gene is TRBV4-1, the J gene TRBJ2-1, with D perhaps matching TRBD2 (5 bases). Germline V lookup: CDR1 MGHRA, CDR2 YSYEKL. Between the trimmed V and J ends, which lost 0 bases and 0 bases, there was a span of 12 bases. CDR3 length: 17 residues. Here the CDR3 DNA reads TGCGCCAGCAGCCAAGATTGGCTAGCCGGCTCCTACAATGAGCAGTTCTTC. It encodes CASSQDWLAGSYNEQFF.

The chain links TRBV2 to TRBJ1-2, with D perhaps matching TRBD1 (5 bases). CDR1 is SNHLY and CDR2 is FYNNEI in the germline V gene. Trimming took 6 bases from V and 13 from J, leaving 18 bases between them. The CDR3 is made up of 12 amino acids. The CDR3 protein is CASREEGRSGTF. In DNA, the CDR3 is TGTGCCAGCAGGGAGGAGGGGCGCAGCGGCACCTTC.

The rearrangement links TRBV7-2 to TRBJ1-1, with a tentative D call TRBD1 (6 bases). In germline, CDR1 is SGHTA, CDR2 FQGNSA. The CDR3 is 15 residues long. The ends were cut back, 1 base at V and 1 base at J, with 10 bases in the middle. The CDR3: CASSLGGGSNTEAFF. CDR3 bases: TGTGCCAGCAGCTTAGGGGGGGGCTCGAACACTGAAGCTTTCTTT.

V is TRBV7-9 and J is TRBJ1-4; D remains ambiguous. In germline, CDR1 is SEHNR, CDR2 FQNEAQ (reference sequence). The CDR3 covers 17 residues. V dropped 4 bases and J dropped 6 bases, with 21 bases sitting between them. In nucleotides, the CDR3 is TGTGCCAGCAGCTCCCCCCTATCGGGCAGCGGGGATGAAAAACTGTTTTTT. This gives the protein CASSSPLSGSGDEKLFF.

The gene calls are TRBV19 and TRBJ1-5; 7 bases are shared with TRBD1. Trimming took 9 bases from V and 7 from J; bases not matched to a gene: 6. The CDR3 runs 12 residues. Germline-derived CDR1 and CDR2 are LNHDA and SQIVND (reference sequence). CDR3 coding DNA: TGTGCCAGCCAGGGGGAGTTACAGCCCCAGCATTTT. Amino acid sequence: CASQGELQPQHF.

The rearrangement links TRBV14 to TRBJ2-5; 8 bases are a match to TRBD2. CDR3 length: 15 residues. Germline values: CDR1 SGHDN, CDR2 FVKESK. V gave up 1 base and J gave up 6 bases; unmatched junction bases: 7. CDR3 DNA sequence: TGTGCCAGCAGCCAAGGAGCGGGAGTCGTACAGACCCAGTACTTC. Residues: CASSQGAGVVQTQYF. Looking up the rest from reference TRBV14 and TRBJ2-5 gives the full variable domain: EAGVTQFPSHSVIEKGQTVTLRCDPISGHDNLYWYRRVMGKEIKFLLHFVKESKQDESGMPNNRFLAERTGGTYSTLKVQPAELEDSGVYFCASSQGAGVVQTQYFGPGTRLLVL.

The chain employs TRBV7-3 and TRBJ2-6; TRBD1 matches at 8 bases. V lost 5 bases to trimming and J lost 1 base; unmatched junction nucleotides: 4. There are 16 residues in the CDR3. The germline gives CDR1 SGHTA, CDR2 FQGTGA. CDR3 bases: TGTGCCAGCAGCCTGAACAGGGGGTCTGGGGCCAACGTCCTGACTTTC. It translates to CASSLNRGSGANVLTF.

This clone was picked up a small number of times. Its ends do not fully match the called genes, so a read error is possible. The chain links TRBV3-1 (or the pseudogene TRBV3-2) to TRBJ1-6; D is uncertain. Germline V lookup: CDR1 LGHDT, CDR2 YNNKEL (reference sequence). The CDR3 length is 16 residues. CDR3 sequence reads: CASSHMTLSFNSPLHF. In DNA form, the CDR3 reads TGTGCCAGCAGCCACATGACACTCTCCTTTAATTCACCCCTCCACTTT.

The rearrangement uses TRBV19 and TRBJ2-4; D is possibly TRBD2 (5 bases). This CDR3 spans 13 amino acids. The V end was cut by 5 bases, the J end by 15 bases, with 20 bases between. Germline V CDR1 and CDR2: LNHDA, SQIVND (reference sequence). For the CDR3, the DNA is TGTGCCAGTAGTTCCGACTACTTTTGGTCCCCGTACTTC. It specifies CASSSDYFWSPYF.

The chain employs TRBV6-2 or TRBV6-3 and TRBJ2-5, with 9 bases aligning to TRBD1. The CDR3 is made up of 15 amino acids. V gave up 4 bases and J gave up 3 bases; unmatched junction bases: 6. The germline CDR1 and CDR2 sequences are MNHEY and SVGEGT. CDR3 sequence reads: CASSSAGQGEETQYF. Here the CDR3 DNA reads TGTGCCAGCAGTTCTGCGGGACAGGGAGAAGAGACCCAGTACTTC.

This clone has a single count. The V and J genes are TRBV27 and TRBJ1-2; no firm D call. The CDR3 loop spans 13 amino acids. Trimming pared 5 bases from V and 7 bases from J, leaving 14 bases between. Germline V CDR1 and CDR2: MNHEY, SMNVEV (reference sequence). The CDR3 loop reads CASSPPGSSGYTF. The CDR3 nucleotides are TGTGCCAGCAGTCCCCCCGGGTCTTCTGGCTACACCTTC.

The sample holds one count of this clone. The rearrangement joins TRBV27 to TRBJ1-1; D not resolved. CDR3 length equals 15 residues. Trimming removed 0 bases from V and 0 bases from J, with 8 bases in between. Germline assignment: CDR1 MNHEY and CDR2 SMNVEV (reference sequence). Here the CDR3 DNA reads TGTGCCAGCAGTTTATCCGGCGGCTTGAACACTGAAGCTTTCTTT. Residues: CASSLSGGLNTEAFF.

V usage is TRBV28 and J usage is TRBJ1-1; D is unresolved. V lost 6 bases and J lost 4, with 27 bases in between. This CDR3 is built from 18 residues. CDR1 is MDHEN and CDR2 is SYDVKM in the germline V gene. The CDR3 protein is CASSSPGTADYKFTEAFF. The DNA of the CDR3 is TGTGCCAGCAGCTCCCCAGGCACAGCCGACTATAAATTCACTGAAGCTTTCTTT.

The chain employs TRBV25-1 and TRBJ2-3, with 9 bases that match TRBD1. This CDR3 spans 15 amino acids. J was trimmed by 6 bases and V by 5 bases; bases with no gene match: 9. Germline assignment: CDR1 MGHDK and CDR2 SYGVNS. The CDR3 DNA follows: TGTGCCAGCAGTCAACCCGGGACAGGGTTGGATACGCAGTATTTT. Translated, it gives CASSQPGTGLDTQYF.

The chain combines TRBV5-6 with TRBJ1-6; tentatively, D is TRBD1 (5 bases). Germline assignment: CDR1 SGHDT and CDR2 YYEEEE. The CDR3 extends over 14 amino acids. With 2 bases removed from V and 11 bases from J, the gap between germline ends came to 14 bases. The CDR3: CASSFYRLLTPLHF. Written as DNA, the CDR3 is TGTGCCAGCAGCTTCTACAGGCTGCTGACACCCCTCCACTTT.

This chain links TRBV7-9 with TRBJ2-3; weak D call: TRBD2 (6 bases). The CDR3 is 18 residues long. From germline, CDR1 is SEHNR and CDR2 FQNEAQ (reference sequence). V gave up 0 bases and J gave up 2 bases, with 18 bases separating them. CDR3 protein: CASSLAKSGLFTTDTQYF. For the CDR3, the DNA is TGTGCCAGCAGCTTAGCGAAATCGGGACTCTTTACCACAGATACGCAGTATTTT.